Below, 6 T cell receptor beta chains from the same sample are listed, as sequenced in a study of blood T cell repertoires in COVID-19. Clones were read by immunoSEQ multiplex PCR, and TCRdb kept only the in-frame ones, dropping some. The sample consists of about 230,000 clones, around 88% of them appearing once. What was sequenced was peripheral blood. The origin of the receptors is a man aged 80 or over with acute or convalescent COVID-19.

The DNA for the CDR3 is TGTGCCAGCAGCCTCGGGGGGGCCGGCACAGATACGCAGTATTTT. It is translated as CASSLGGAGTDTQYF. The chain has TRBV14 and TRBJ2-3, with 8 bases identical to TRBD2. In germline, CDR1 is SGHDN, CDR2 FVKESK. Trimming took 4 bases from V and 1 from J; bases not matched to a gene: 4. This CDR3 comprises 15 residues.

The chain links TRBV9 to TRBJ2-3; 11 bases match TRBD2. Germline V gene sequence: CDR1 SGDLS, CDR2 YYNGEE. The V and J ends lost 5 bases and 4 bases, in that order; junction bases with no gene match: 6. The CDR3 totals 15 residues. The CDR3 DNA follows: TGTGCCAGCAGGCCCCTAGCGGGAGGACCAGATACGCAGTATTTT. Translating it yields CASRPLAGGPDTQYF.

A few counts support this clone. The chain joins TRBV2 to TRBJ2-5; no firm D call. Germline V gene data show CDR1 as SNHLY and CDR2 as FYNNEI. The CDR3 covers 12 residues. Trimming stripped 8 bases from V and 6 bases from J, with 13 bases between. CDR3 residues: CASGTVLQTQYF. CDR3 DNA: TGTGCCAGCGGTACGGTTCTGCAGACCCAGTACTTC.

This clone occurred once. The genes are TRBV28 and TRBJ1-1, with TRBD1 identical over 8 bases. This CDR3 contains 14 residues. Trimming removed 10 bases from V and 1 base from J; junction bases left unmatched: 8. Germline V CDR1 and CDR2: MDHEN, SYDVKM. Here the CDR3 reads CATTSGGRNTEAFF. In nucleotides, the CDR3 is TGTGCCACTACGTCAGGGGGCAGGAACACTGAAGCTTTCTTT.

This clone occurred many times. The chain uses TRBV2 and TRBJ1-5; D not certain. The CDR3 extends over 14 amino acids. The V gene's germline CDR1 is SNHLY and CDR2 FYNNEI. V lost 2 bases, J lost 0 bases, and 5 bases lay in between. DNA of the CDR3: TGTGCCAGCAGTGAACAGTATAGCAATCAGCCCCAGCATTTT. Amino acid sequence: CASSEQYSNQPQHF.

This clone was seen just once. The chain uses TRBV11-3 and TRBJ2-3; 8 bases map to TRBD2. This CDR3 comprises 16 residues. Per germline, CDR1 SGHNT and CDR2 YENEEA. Germline trimming cut 2 bases from V and 2 bases from J; bases unmatched to any gene: 6. The CDR3 loop is CASSLRVAGNTDTQYF. The CDR3 nucleotides read TGTGCCAGCAGCTTAAGAGTAGCGGGAAACACAGATACGCAGTATTTT.